The entry below describes one T cell receptor beta chain. Its target antigen remains unknown. No per-base quality is available; no much larger clone lies one base away. Libraries were prepared through the immunoSEQ multiplex PCR assay. The multiplex PCR relied on a mix of 60 forward primers for TCR Vbeta segments and 13 reverse primers for TCR Jbeta segments. Amplification of the CDR3 region of rearranged TCR beta genes was performed with a multiplex PCR assay on genomic DNA. The Illumina HiSeq System was used to sequence the amplified TCR beta libraries as 87-base-pair reads. The original pipeline was this. A later analysis counted tens of millions of unique TCR beta chains across the roughly 700 repertoires, and around 9.9 million of these chains were shared by at least two donors. Raw reads were error-corrected and collapsed into unique sequences by a nearest-neighbor algorithm in which closely related sequences were merged to remove PCR and sequencing errors. Alignment of CDR3 sequences to IMGT reference sequences was used to assign V, D and J gene segments. For a sequence to be retained, at least a six-nucleotide match to both a V gene segment and a J gene segment was required. Rearrangements were classified as productive when the CDR3 lacked stop codons and remained in frame with V and J, and all other rearrangements were classified as non-productive. Following IMGT convention, CDR3 was defined as the stretch from the second conserved V-encoded cysteine up to the conserved J-encoded phenylalanine. The earlier analysis of 587 of the donors excluded any sequence lacking an unambiguous match to a single V gene segment. An earlier analysis of fewer than 750 of the donors called V segments functional above 56.7% productive rearrangements and segregating when the between-donor standard deviation exceeded 5%. A statistical classification framework was developed to diagnose cytomegalovirus status using the catalog of TCR beta chain sequences. In a later analysis, TCR nucleotide sequences were compared against IMGT/GENE-DB human TR gene sequences so that V and J genes could be assigned. Using the TCRdist pipeline, a later analysis assigned CDR3 sequences along with most-parsimonious VDJ recombination scenarios. In a later analysis, each TCR beta chain was defined by its CDR3 amino acid sequence together with its V-gene family, and reads without a unique V-gene family were excluded. As a way to deal with suspected cross-contamination and a sequencing artifact, a later analysis dropped approximately 590 nucleotide sequences that were highly shared and had low generation probability. A later analysis calculated a clonal expansion index for each public chain from normalized within-repertoire ranks of inferred template counts. A later analysis computed generation probabilities with a VDJ recombination model fitted to out-of-frame rearrangements, and checked the results against IGoR. Hypergeometric tests were used in a later analysis to score TCR-TCR, TCR-HLA and TCR-CMV co-occurrence, with a repertoire-size bias correction applied to the TCR pairs. False discovery rates were estimated in a later analysis by permuting HLA or CMV assignments 20 times. A later analysis grouped co-occurring TCRs with DBSCAN, adding TCRdist sequence similarity when clustering within HLA-allele-positive subsets. Repertoires with fewer than 30,000 or more than 120,000 public chains, plus five repertoires with anomalous nucleotide sharing, were excluded from co-occurrence clustering. Imported from immuneACCESS, the table was reduced by TCRdb to in-frame sequences with V and J called. These copies leave out some clones; in studies compared against another copy, an unresolved V gene accounts for under half, and the cause of the remainder is not known. The DNA gave D and trimming, while V, J and clone size come from that table. This sample is represented by 150,000 to 200,000 clones; around 77% of them were singletons. Of the sample, roughly 3% falls within the top ten clones.

The cohort comprised fewer than 700 healthy bone marrow donors. Cohort members were all nominally healthy when sampled, although unrecorded immune exposures were likely present. The donor tested CMV seronegative, placing the donor among the 350 to 400 seronegative members of the cohort. Every donor gave a peripheral blood sample, and the peripheral blood mononuclear cells from that sample were used for TCR beta sequencing. Genomic DNA was extracted from the blood cell samples with the Qiagen DNeasy Blood Extraction Kit. The record originates from a study of cytomegalovirus exposure and HLA in healthy donors listed by TCRdb under 2017. Turning to the overall study: An earlier analysis of fewer than 750 of the donors reported 276 Gb of sequence data and 117 million unique TCR beta sequences obtained from about 170 million T cells. An early release covering just under 650 HLA-typed donors comprised about 290 gigabases of sequencing data and tens of millions of unique TCR sequences. Of the roughly 410 genotyped donors, 65% to 90% were placed in the genetic ancestry cluster associated with self-reported Caucasian donors. The study aimed to test whether cataloging public T cell receptors could reveal signatures of past pathogen exposure. Using immunosequencing, the study profiled T cell repertoires from 500 to 800 subjects and related those repertoires to cytomegalovirus serostatus. Besides the first cohort of roughly 700 subjects, a separate validation cohort made up of roughly 120 different subjects was used. To predict cytomegalovirus infection status, the study brought together high-throughput TCR immunosequencing, statistical association of individual TCRs with disease status, and machine learning. In a later analysis, previously published TCR beta repertoires from hundreds of donors were re-analyzed and high-resolution HLA genotyping was added so that TCR occurrence patterns could be studied. In the later analysis, no new phenotypic data were used to find candidate immune exposures; instead, reliance was placed on TCR beta sequences and their occurrence across donors. In an earlier analysis of about 590 of the donors, high-throughput TCR beta sequencing was used to judge whether each TCR beta V gene segment behaved as functional or pseudogenic. Donor age, sex, ethnicity and CMV serostatus were collected together with the repertoire data. In a later genetic analysis, genome-wide SNP genotypes for 398 of the 666 donors were used, and that subset was treated as a discovery cohort. All discovery cohort repertoires had been generated using a single sequencing platform. Both class I and class II loci were covered by HLA typing, at four-digit resolution. Typing coverage differed by locus: A, B, C, DRB1 and DQB1 were typed in roughly 629-640 donors, DQA1 in 500 to 550, DPA1 in roughly 590, and DPB1 in around 490. Four or five DR-DQ haplotypes were handled as single units for association and clustering because linkage in the cohort was strong. Among under 450 genotyped donors of the cohort, an average of approximately 250,000 unique TCR beta nucleotide sequences were sequenced per donor, around a sixth of them non-productive.

CDR1 LNHDA and CDR2 SQIVND are derived from the germline V gene (reference sequence). The CDR3 covers 13 residues, taking in both the cysteine and the phenylalanine. The only DNA kept is the CDR3, 39 bases in frame from the first base. The trim is 6 bases for V and 3 bases for J, with a gap of 12 bases between the germline ends. Points the paper makes about the study in general: Strong co-occurrence of HLA alleles, especially DR and DQ, made assigning TCR associations to individual alleles difficult. A group of highly shared sequence variants was considered likely to be a technical artifact of the sequencing pipeline. According to the authors, the approach could potentially be generalized to other disease states and immunological phenotypes. Some IMGT-functional V segments, including TRBV6-2 and TRBV6-3, could not be distinguished by the 87-base-pair reads and were therefore excluded. CMV serostatus was the only immune exposure information available for the cohort. A few of the identified cytomegalovirus-associated TCR beta chains were confirmed in vitro to be specific for cytomegalovirus antigens. About 17 rarely observed V segments, including chromosome 9 orphons, were excluded from the earlier analysis of approximately 500 of the donors because counts were too low. While some public TCRs were present in many individuals, most TCR sequences turned up only very rarely across donors. This cohort had only TCR beta chains sequenced, and the lack of alpha or paired-chain data limited which features could be detected. In a later analysis, several top co-occurrence clusters were reported to appear linked to parvovirus B19, influenza, CMV and Epstein-Barr virus. A further reported finding was that TCR beta sequences accurately predicted the HLA-A and HLA-B alleles for most subjects in the first cohort. The classifier was reported to diagnose cytomegalovirus status with high specificity and sensitivity in both the original and validation cohorts. According to a later genetic analysis, donors in an Asian-associated ancestry cluster had fewer N-insertions in productive TCRs than the approximately 670-donor mean. According to a later analysis, TCR association rates differed among HLA loci, with DRB1 alleles showing the most associated TCRs and HLA-C alleles showing the fewest. The presence/absence analyses assumed that sequencing depth was roughly uniform across donors, and that assumption may not be true. V-gene and J-gene trimming of TCR beta chains was associated with a missense DCLRE1C variant in a later genetic analysis, and the association was replicated in an independent cohort. Correlated functional status among segregating V segments might be attributable to linkage disequilibrium, but an unknown experimental factor could not be ruled out. At a false discovery rate of 0.05, a later analysis linked some 17,000 TCR beta sequences to specific HLA alleles. In a later analysis, most CMV-associated TCR beta chains were found to appear HLA-restricted, with HLA associations seemingly driven largely by CMV exposure. Compared with equally common non-associated chains, HLA-associated TCR beta chains in a later analysis were more clonally expanded and had lower generation probabilities. In an earlier analysis of several hundred of the donors, most TCR beta V segments were observed in productive rearrangements about 90% or about 30% of the time, broadly matching IMGT annotations. A total of about 150 TCR beta chains were listed by the study as associated with cytomegalovirus. Because HLA typing was unavailable for some donors at each locus, only the typed subset was used in association tests.

This receptor was identified in a female donor in good health and CMV-seronegative. The chain was built from TRBV19 and TRBJ2-7, with a tentative D gene TRBD2 over 6 matching bases. Material for sequencing was PBMCs. The CDR3 has the sequence CASSPGTHYEQYF. The sequenced DNA is TGTGCCAGTAGCCCCGGGACTCACTACGAGCAGTACTTC.